The 18 T cell receptor beta chains in this list originate from one sample, sequenced in a study of T cells in Graves' hyperthyroidism and ophthalmopathy. Amplified TCR beta CDR3 regions came from RNA transcripts. HTBI primers were the set used in a first-round RT-PCR of the TCR CDR3. TCRdb reprocessed the multiplex PCR reads via MiXCR and lists one record per CDR3 protein. The profile shows around 420,000 distinct CDR3 sequences, 15% to 19% of them singletons. Sequencing input: blood. Receptors were obtained from a woman between 18 and 30 years old with Graves' hyperthyroidism.

In the case of this clonotype: At one of its ends the junction is not consistent with the germline gene, which may arise from a read error. The V call is TRBV7-2, the J call TRBJ1-6; D perhaps matches TRBD1 (6 bases). Looked up from germline, CDR1 is SGHTA and CDR2 is FQGNSA. The CDR3 totals 16 residues. This CDR3 is CASRGGRGTANSPLRF. The CDR3 coding sequence is TGTGCCAGCAGAGGGGGGAGGGGCACCGCAAACTCACCCCTCCGCTTT.

This clonotype was recorded at least ten times. The chain recombines TRBV12-3 or TRBV12-4 with TRBJ2-2, with unresolved D. The CDR3 sequence is 14 residues long. The V end was cut by 10 bases, the J end by 1 base, with 13 bases between. For the CDR3, the DNA is TGTGCCACCAAGCTGGGTGGGAACACCGGGGAGCTGTTTTTT. Translated: CATKLGGNTGELFF.

A few counts support this clonotype. V and J are TRBV14 and TRBJ1-1; tentatively, D is TRBD1 (5 bases). V was clipped by 3 bases and J by 4 bases, with 12 bases between them. Germline CDR1 SGHDN, CDR2 FVKESK. The length of the CDR3 is 14 residues. The CDR3 DNA is TGTGCCAGCAGCCAGGAAGGACACCCCACTGAAGCTTTCTTT. It specifies CASSQEGHPTEAFF.

As to this clonotype: This may stem from a read error, because a much larger clone lies one nucleotide away. The rearrangement uses TRBV6-9 and TRBJ1-1; no firm D call. The ends were cut back, 3 bases at V and 4 bases at J, with 6 bases in the middle. Looked up from germline, CDR1 is MNHGY and CDR2 is SVAAGI. The CDR3 sequence is 12 residues long. CDR3 amino acids: CASSYKSTEAFF. The CDR3 bases are TGTGCCAGCAGTTACAAGAGCACTGAAGCTTTCTTT.

This clonotype was detected a few times. The chain recombines TRBV4-2 with TRBJ2-3; weak D call: TRBD2 (6 bases). V shed 0 bases and J shed 5 bases, with 9 bases lying between them. CDR1 LGHNA and CDR2 YNFKEQ come from the germline V gene. CDR3 length: 14 residues. CDR3 DNA: TGTGCCAGCAGCCAAGATGAGGGAGGAGATACGCAGTATTTT. Amino acid sequence: CASSQDEGGDTQYF.

This clonotype has ten or more counts. The chain couples TRBV28 to TRBJ2-5, with 7 bases fitting TRBD1. Germline V gives CDR1 MDHEN, CDR2 SYDVKM. There are 13 residues in the CDR3. The J segment lost 13 bases and the V segment lost 2 bases, leaving 10 bases of the junction unmatched. The CDR3, as DNA: TGTGCCAGCAGTTTAACAGGGGTGATATTTCTGTACTTC. This translates into CASSLTGVIFLYF.

This clonotype was recorded at least ten times. V gene TRBV11-2 combines with J gene TRBJ2-5; 7 nucleotides align to TRBD2. CDR1 and CDR2 (germline): SGHAT, FQNNGV. The CDR3 loop spans 16 amino acids. Germline trimming cut 3 bases from V and 0 bases from J; bases unmatched to any gene: 7. In nucleotides, the CDR3 is TGTGCCAGCAGCTTCGCCCCGGGACTATACCAAGAGACCCAGTACTTC. It encodes CASSFAPGLYQETQYF.

This clonotype appeared a single time. The chain recombines TRBV19 with TRBJ2-2; 8 bases match TRBD1. This CDR3 has 16 amino acids. In germline, CDR1 is LNHDA, CDR2 SQIVND (reference sequence). J lost 0 bases, V lost 7 bases, and 7 bases had no gene match. The CDR3 nucleotides read TGTGCCAGTAAGGGACAGGTTCCCGCGAACACCGGGGAGCTGTTTTTT. This sequence encodes CASKGQVPANTGELFF.

The CDR3 DNA reads TGTGCCAGCAGACCGCCGGACAGATCTACGCAGTATTTT. Translated: CASRPPDRSTQYF. The chain employs TRBV12-3 or TRBV12-4 and TRBJ2-3; possibly TRBD1 for D (6 bases). V was clipped by 6 bases and J by 8 bases, with 15 bases between them. There are 13 residues in the CDR3.

This clonotype was counted many times. V is TRBV11-2 and J is TRBJ2-1; 9 positions match TRBD2. The CDR3 sequence is 17 residues long. The germline V gene encodes CDR1 SGHAT and CDR2 FQNNGV. V gave up 5 bases and J gave up 2 bases; unmatched junction bases: 10. DNA of the CDR3: TGTGCCAGCAGCCCCTATAGCGGGAGCTACACCTACAATGAGCAGTTCTTC. Translated: CASSPYSGSYTYNEQFF.

V gene TRBV9 combines with J gene TRBJ1-2; D is unresolved. The CDR3 length is 15 residues. CDR1 and CDR2 (germline): SGDLS, YYNGEE. Trimming took off 0 bases at V and 7 bases at J, with 16 bases between the two ends. The CDR3 sequence: CASSVGGGRVRGYTF. DNA for the CDR3: TGTGCCAGCAGCGTAGGTGGAGGGCGGGTACGTGGCTACACCTTC.

The chain carries TRBV3-1 and TRBJ2-7; D possibly corresponds to TRBD2 (6 bases). V lost 4 bases, J lost 5 bases, and 12 bases lay in between. CDR3 length equals 13 residues. CDR1 is LGHDT and CDR2 is YNNKEL in the germline V gene (reference sequence). As DNA, the CDR3 is TGTGCCAGCAGCCGACCCACTAGCCACGAGCAGTACTTC. It is translated as CASSRPTSHEQYF.

This chain connects TRBV5-1 to TRBJ2-7; the D gene is possibly TRBD1 (6 bases). CDR3 length: 14 amino acids. Per germline, CDR1 SGHRS and CDR2 YFSETQ. The V and J ends lost 4 bases and 7 bases respectively, with 18 bases between them. The CDR3 sequence: CASSTGTPQSEQYF. CDR3 nucleotide sequence: TGCGCCAGCAGCACCGGGACACCCCAGTCGGAGCAGTACTTC.

This clonotype was counted many times. The chain couples TRBV6-2 or TRBV6-3 to TRBJ1-6, with D uncertain. The CDR3 spans 15 residues. Germline V gives CDR1 MNHEY, CDR2 SVGEGT. V was cut by 8 bases and J by 7 bases, with 18 bases left in between. DNA for the CDR3: TGTGCCAGCGAGCTCCGGGCTTTTGGGAATTCACCCCTCCACTTT. Translated, it gives CASELRAFGNSPLHF.

This clonotype was observed at least ten times. V and J are TRBV20-1 and TRBJ2-3, with a tentative D call TRBD2 (7 bases). V was trimmed by 2 bases and J by 3 bases, leaving 18 bases between them. The germline V gene encodes CDR1 DFQATT and CDR2 SNEGSKA (reference sequence). The CDR3 runs to 16 residues. Here the CDR3 DNA reads TGCAGTGCTAGACCGGGGGGCGGGTGGGTTACAGATACGCAGTATTTT. It encodes CSARPGGGWVTDTQYF.

This clonotype was counted at least ten times. This chain uses TRBV7-8 with TRBJ2-7; 12 bases fit TRBD2. Trimming at V came to 3 bases and at J to 4 bases, leaving 4 bases not matched to a gene. This CDR3 is built from 15 residues. The germline CDR1 and CDR2 sequences are SGHVS and FQNEAQ. CDR3 nucleotide sequence: TGTGCCAGCAGCTTCGGACTAGCGGGGAAGTACGAGCAGTACTTC. It specifies CASSFGLAGKYEQYF.

This clonotype was found a few times. The V call is TRBV7-9, the J call TRBJ2-6, with D hard to call. The germline gives CDR1 SEHNR, CDR2 FQNEAQ (reference sequence). The CDR3 is 16 amino acids. The germline V and J ends were trimmed by 7 bases and 4 bases, with 17 bases remaining between them. The CDR3 reads CASKSAPPRGANVLTF. The CDR3 DNA follows: TGTGCCAGCAAATCTGCCCCCCCAAGAGGGGCCAACGTCCTGACTTTC. The full variable domain, rest sourced from reference TRBV7-9 and TRBJ2-6, is DTGVSQNPRHKITKRGQNVTFRCDPISEHNRLYWYRQTLGQGPEFLTYFQNEAQLEKSRLLSDRFSAERPKGSFSTLEIQRTEQGDSAMYLCASKSAPPRGANVLTFGAGSRLTVL.

This clonotype was detected ten times or more. The V and J genes are TRBV20-1 and TRBJ2-3, with 9 bases matching TRBD1. Germline V gene data show CDR1 as DFQATT and CDR2 as SNEGSKA (reference sequence). Germline trimming cut 3 bases from V and 7 bases from J; bases unmatched to any gene: 14. This CDR3 spans 16 amino acids. Here the CDR3 DNA reads TGCAGTGCTAGCAGCGCCCGGGACAGGGTTTTTAATACGCAGTATTTT. Residues: CSASSARDRVFNTQYF.